The rows below give T cell receptor beta chains drawn from one sample of a study of T cell responses to AZD1222 COVID-19 vaccine. Clones were sequenced by immunoSEQ multiplex PCR, and TCRdb holds only the in-frame ones, with some missing. Of around 180,000 clones in the sample, roughly 94% were seen once. Sequenced here: peripheral blood, sampled 28 days after the second AZD1222 dose. The source is an adult who received the AZD1222 COVID-19 vaccine. Each CDR3 is given without its conserved first and last residue. Not all rows give a size; the values are once, few, many and, for expanded clones, a class.

cdr3_aa	v_call	clone_size	j_call
ASSLQGRDTEAF	TRBV7-3	-	TRBJ1-1
ASSLDPRNTGELF	TRBV27	-	TRBJ2-2
ASYDSGNTIY	TRBV5-1	-	TRBJ1-3
ASTSSGSFYEQY	TRBV28	-	TRBJ2-7
ASSLDGTGGRAQH	TRBV11-2	few	TRBJ1-5
ASSLEAGDQPQH	TRBV11-2	-	TRBJ1-5
ASSKSKDQPQH	TRBV18	-	TRBJ1-5
ATSDAGPNQPQH	TRBV24-1	-	TRBJ1-5
ASSPKTSVPYEQY	TRBV11-3	-	TRBJ2-7
SVKRGPSYGYT	TRBV29-1	-	TRBJ1-2
ASGLVLNSRGYEQY	TRBV12-5	-	TRBJ2-7
ASSYGLAGVEQY	TRBV5-5	-	TRBJ2-7
ASSPSAAYSNQPQH	TRBV9	-	TRBJ1-5
ASSIGQFAGNTIY	TRBV2	-	TRBJ1-3
ASSTTGEIEKLF	TRBV19	-	TRBJ1-4
ASSPPHLRGLGETQY	TRBV18	-	TRBJ2-5
ASTFGELYGYT	TRBV7-9	-	TRBJ1-2
ASKQAGIQLSGANVLT	TRBV5-1	-	TRBJ2-6
ASHQGPSSGNTIY	TRBV5-1	-	TRBJ1-3
ASSWNTGELF	TRBV12-3/TRBV12-4	-	TRBJ2-2
ASSLDGIGTGYGYT	TRBV11-3	-	TRBJ1-2
ASSPLRGEYFTDTQY	TRBV14	-	TRBJ2-3
ASSLNLGGTIRYEQY	TRBV11-2	-	TRBJ2-7
ASSAHYGYT	TRBV12-3/TRBV12-4	-	TRBJ1-2
ASSQVRGRVNIQY	TRBV4-3	once	TRBJ2-4
ASSVTGGGGGYT	TRBV7-9	-	TRBJ1-2
ASSWDRGSYYGYT	TRBV27	-	TRBJ1-2
ACGDRETNTEAF	TRBV6-5	once	TRBJ1-1
ASSPGWGNQPQH	TRBV5-6	-	TRBJ1-5
ASSTTSSYTEAF	TRBV25-1	-	TRBJ1-1
ASSLAQGTEAF	TRBV7-9	-	TRBJ1-1
ASSETTASFNEQY	TRBV9	-	TRBJ2-7
ASSQVQGSSYEQY	TRBV4-3	-	TRBJ2-7
ASSPLEGSDYGYT	TRBV18	-	TRBJ1-2
SVDWGGNTEAF	TRBV29-1	-	TRBJ1-1
ASSAGQKGYT	TRBV19	-	TRBJ1-2
ASSRSITGGWNNQPQH	TRBV7-9	-	TRBJ1-5
ASSIGVARVSGYT	TRBV19	-	TRBJ1-2
SVRGTGSETQY	TRBV29-1	-	TRBJ2-5
ASSAQTGVTEAF	TRBV9	-	TRBJ1-1
ASSQQAGFYEQF	TRBV14	-	TRBJ2-1
ASSSGLATGEQF	TRBV7-3	-	TRBJ2-1
ASSEQGGDGYT	TRBV6-1	-	TRBJ1-2
ASSLGDRGYGYT	TRBV7-9	-	TRBJ1-2
SVRAGSSGNTIY	TRBV29-1	-	TRBJ1-3
ASSELRWAWDTQY	TRBV2	-	TRBJ2-3
SVHPQGQGPTEAF	TRBV29-1	-	TRBJ1-1
ASSSGQMAETQY	TRBV5-1	-	TRBJ2-5
ASSQDLNNQPQH	TRBV3-1/TRBV3-2	few	TRBJ1-5